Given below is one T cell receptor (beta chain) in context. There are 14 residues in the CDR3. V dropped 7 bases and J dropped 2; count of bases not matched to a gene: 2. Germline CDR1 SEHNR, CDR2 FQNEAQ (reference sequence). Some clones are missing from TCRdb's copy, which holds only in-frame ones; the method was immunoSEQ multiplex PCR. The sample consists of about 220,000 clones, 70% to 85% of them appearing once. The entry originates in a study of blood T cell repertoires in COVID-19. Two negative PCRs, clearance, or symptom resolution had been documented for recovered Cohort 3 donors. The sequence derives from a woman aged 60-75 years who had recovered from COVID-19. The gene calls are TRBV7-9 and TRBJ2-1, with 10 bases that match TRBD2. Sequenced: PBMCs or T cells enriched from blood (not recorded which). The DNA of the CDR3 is TGTGCCAGCATAACTAGCGGGACCTACAATGAGCAGTTCTTC. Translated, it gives CASITSGTYNEQFF.